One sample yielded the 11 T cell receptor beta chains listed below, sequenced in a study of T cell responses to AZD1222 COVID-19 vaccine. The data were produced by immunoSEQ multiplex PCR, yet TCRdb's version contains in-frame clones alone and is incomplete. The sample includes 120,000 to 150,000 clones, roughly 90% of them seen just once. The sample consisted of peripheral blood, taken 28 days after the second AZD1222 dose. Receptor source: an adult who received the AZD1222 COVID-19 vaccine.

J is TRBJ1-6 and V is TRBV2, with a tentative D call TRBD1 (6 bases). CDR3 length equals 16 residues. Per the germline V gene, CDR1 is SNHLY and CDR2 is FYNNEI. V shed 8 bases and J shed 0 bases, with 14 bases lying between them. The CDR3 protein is CASHLGGASYNSPLHF. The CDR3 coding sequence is TGTGCCAGCCATTTGGGGGGGGCCTCCTATAATTCACCCCTCCACTTT.

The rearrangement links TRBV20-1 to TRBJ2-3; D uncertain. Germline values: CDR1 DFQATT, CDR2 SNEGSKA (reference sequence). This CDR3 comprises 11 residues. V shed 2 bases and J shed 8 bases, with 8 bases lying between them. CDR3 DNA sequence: TGCAGTGCTAGAAGGTCAGGTACGCAGTATTTT. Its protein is CSARRSGTQYF.

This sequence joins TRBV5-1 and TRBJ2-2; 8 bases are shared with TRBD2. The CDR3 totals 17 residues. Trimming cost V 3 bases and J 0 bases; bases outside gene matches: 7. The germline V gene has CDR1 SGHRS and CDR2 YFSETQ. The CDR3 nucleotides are TGCGCCAGCAGCTGGGGACGAGCGGGAGCGAACACCGGGGAGCTGTTTTTT. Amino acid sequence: CASSWGRAGANTGELFF.

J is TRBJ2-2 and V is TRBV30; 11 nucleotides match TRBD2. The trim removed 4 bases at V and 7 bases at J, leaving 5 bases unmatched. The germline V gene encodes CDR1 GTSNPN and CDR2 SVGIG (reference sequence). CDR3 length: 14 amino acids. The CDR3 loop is CAWTSGGFGGELFF. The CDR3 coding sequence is TGTGCCTGGACTAGCGGGGGGTTCGGCGGGGAGCTGTTTTTT. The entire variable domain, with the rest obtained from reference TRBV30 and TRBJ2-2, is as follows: SQTIHQWPATLVQPVGSPLSLECTVEGTSNPNLYWYRQAAGRGLQLLFYSVGIGQISSEVPQNLSASRPQDRQFILSSKKLLLSDSGFYLCAWTSGGFGGELFFGEGSRLTVL.

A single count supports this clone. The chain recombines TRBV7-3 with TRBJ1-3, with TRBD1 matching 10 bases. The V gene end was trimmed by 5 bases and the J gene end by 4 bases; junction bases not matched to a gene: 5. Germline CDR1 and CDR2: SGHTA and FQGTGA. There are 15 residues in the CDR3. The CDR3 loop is CASSPGQGVGNTIYF. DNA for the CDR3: TGTGCCAGCAGCCCAGGACAGGGGGTGGGAAACACCATATATTTT.

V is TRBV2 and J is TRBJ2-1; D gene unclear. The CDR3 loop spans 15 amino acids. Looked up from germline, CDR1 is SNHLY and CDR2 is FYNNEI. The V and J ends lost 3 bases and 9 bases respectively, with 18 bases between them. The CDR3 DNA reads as TGTGCCAGCAGTGACCAACCTAGTATGGGTGGTGAGCAGTTCTTC. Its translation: CASSDQPSMGGEQFF.

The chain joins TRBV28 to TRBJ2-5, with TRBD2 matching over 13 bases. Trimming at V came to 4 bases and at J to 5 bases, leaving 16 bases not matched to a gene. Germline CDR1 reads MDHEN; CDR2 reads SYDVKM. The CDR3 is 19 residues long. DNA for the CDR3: TGTGCCAGCAGTTCTGGAACAGATACTAGCGGGGGGGCTTGGGAGACCCAGTACTTC. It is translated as CASSSGTDTSGGAWETQYF.

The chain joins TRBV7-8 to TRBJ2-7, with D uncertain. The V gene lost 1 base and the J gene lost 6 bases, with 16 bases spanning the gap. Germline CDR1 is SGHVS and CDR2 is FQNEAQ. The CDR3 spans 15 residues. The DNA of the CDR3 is TGTGCCAGCAGCTTAGTGAGGACCCCTCGTGGCGAGCAGTACTTC. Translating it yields CASSLVRTPRGEQYF.

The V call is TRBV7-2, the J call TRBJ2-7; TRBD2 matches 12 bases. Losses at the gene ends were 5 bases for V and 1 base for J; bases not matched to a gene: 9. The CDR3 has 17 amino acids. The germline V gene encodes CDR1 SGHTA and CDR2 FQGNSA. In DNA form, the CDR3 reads TGTGCCAGCAGCAGACAGACTAGCGGGAGCCTATCCTACGAGCAGTACTTC. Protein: CASSRQTSGSLSYEQYF.

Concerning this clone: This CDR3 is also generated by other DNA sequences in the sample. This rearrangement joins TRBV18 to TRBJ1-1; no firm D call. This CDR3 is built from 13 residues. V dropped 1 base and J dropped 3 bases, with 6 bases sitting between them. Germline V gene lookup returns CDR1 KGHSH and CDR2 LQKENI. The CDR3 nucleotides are TGTGCCAGCTCACCACAGGGCCACACTGAAGCTTTCTTT. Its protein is CASSPQGHTEAFF.

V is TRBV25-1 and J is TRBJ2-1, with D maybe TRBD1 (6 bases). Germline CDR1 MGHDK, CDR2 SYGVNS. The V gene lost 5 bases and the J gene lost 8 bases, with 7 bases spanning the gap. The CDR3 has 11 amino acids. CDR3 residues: CASSQGYEQFF. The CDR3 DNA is TGTGCCAGCAGTCAGGGGTATGAGCAGTTCTTC.